The clone carrying this T cell receptor beta chain is a singleton in its sample. This entry comes from a study of OX40 agonist ivuxolimab in advanced cancers. Germline V gene lookup returns CDR1 SGHRS and CDR2 YFSETQ. The CDR3 length is 17 residues. V trimming: 9 bases; J trimming: 0 bases; junction bases outside the gene matches: 16. Measured with immunoSEQ multiplex PCR; TCRdb has only the in-frame clones, and not every one. There are just over 90,000 clones in the sample; approximately 89% occur only once, and over 0.7% lies in the top ten. The chain is built from TRBV5-1 and TRBJ2-3; 7 bases are shared with TRBD2. Sequencing used CD4+ or CD8+ T cells sorted from blood, obtained in a trial of the OX40 agonist ivuxolimab. The TCR sequence derives from an adult with an advanced solid tumor such as melanoma, head and neck, liver or kidney cancer. For the CDR3, the DNA is TGCGCCACCGCCCTAACCATTAAAGCGGGGAGCACAGATACGCAGTATTTT. It codes for CATALTIKAGSTDTQYF.